This entry lists 5 T cell receptor beta chains sequenced from one sample in a study of regulatory T cells in long-lasting Graves disease. Arm-PCR of CDR3 regions with iRepertoire HTBI primers generated TCR beta libraries. TCRdb called the multiplex PCR reads again in MiXCR, with one record for every CDR3 protein. In the table there are 600,000 to 850,000 distinct CDR3 sequences, 25% to 35% of which are singletons. Time point defined: persistent/refractory GD, antithyroid drugs over 5 years with positive TRAb. There was RNA extracted from PBMCs, and the TCR library was made from it. The sample consisted of peripheral blood mononuclear cells (PBMCs), taken when the disease was refractory, from a patient treated with antithyroid drugs. The receptors were gathered from a female donor with Graves disease.

The table lists this clonotype with many counts. This chain links TRBV28 with TRBJ1-2; D gene unclear. The V end was cut by 3 bases, the J end by 3 bases, with 11 bases between. This CDR3 has 14 residues. Germline CDR1 MDHEN, CDR2 SYDVKM. DNA for the CDR3: TGTGCCAGCAGTTTGTCCCATCGGGACTATGGCTACACCTTC. This translates into CASSLSHRDYGYTF.

The rearrangement links TRBV19 to TRBJ1-3, with a tentative D call TRBD1 (6 bases). With 5 bases removed from V and 0 bases from J, the gap between germline ends came to 17 bases. CDR1 is LNHDA, CDR2 SQIVND, per germline (reference sequence). The CDR3 contains 17 residues. The CDR3 DNA follows: TGTGCCAGTAGTCCCCATAGGGGGGGCTTCTCTGGAAACACCATATATTTT. It is translated as CASSPHRGGFSGNTIYF.

This clonotype was seen ten or more times. The chain couples TRBV12-3 or TRBV12-4 to TRBJ1-2, with no clear D. The CDR3 has 13 residues. V was cut by 3 bases and J by 8 bases, with 13 bases left in between. As DNA, the CDR3 is TGTGCCAGCAGTTTCGAGTCTCTGGGAGGCTACACCTTC. Protein product: CASSFESLGGYTF.

This clonotype has more than one count but fewer than ten. This chain links TRBV30 with TRBJ1-2, with 8 bases lining up with TRBD1. Germline V gene data show CDR1 as GTSNPN and CDR2 as SVGIG (reference sequence). V gave up 7 bases and J gave up 5 bases; unmatched junction bases: 9. The CDR3 length is 13 residues. Here the CDR3 DNA reads TGTGCCTCTTATAGACAGGGGATGTATGGCTACACCTTC. It codes for CASYRQGMYGYTF. Variable domain in full (rest from reference TRBV30 and TRBJ1-2): SQTIHQWPATLVQPVGSPLSLECTVEGTSNPNLYWYRQAAGRGLQLLFYSVGIGQISSEVPQNLSASRPQDRQFILSSKKLLLSDSGFYLCASYRQGMYGYTFGSGTRLTVV.

The chain couples TRBV27 to TRBJ2-5; 9 positions agree with TRBD2. This CDR3 is built from 16 residues. J lost 2 bases, V lost 7 bases, and 11 bases had no gene match. Germline V gene lookup returns CDR1 MNHEY and CDR2 SMNVEV (reference sequence). CDR3 nucleotides: TGTGCCAGCAATCCGCTGCCCCTAGCGGGACAAGAGACCCAGTACTTC. Protein: CASNPLPLAGQETQYF.